These T cell receptor beta chains were read from a single sample in a study of blood T cells in healthy people across ages. Using its own MiXCR run on the 5' RACE reads, TCRdb lists one record per CDR3 protein. Among over 1,500,000 distinct CDR3 sequences, roughly two fifths were seen once, and the ten largest hold about 21%. Sequenced input: blood. All receptors derive from a human donor in good health. Each CDR3 is given with its conserved first and last residue. Each record gives: clone size, V gene, D gene, J gene, CDR3 DNA, CDR3 protein. The D gene is left open where the match is weak. A row's size may be missing; if present it is once, few, many or a size class.

>NA|TRBV4-3|NA|TRBJ2-4
TGCGCCAGCAGCCAAGATTTAGCATCGGACATTCAGTACTTC
CASSQDLASDIQYF
>few|TRBV6-5|NA|TRBJ2-4
TGTGCCAGCAGTTACAGGGTGGGGGACACAGAAAACATTCAGTACTTC
CASSYRVGDTENIQYF
>many|TRBV6-2/TRBV6-3|NA|TRBJ2-5
TGTGCCAGCAGCATAGCTTTAGCTTCTCAAGAGACCCAGTACTTC
CASSIALASQETQYF
>few|TRBV10-3|TRBD1|TRBJ2-5
TGTGCCATCAGCGGGACAGGGGACCAAGAGACCCAGTACTTC
CAISGTGDQETQYF
>NA|TRBV7-9|NA|TRBJ1-2
TGTGCCAGCAGCTTATTACAGGTCTATGGCTACACCTTC
CASSLLQVYGYTF
>few|TRBV5-1|TRBD1|TRBJ1-2
TGCGCCAGCAGCCAAGATATTGCCGGGACAGTTGATGGCTACACCTTC
CASSQDIAGTVDGYTF
>once|TRBV10-3|NA|TRBJ1-1
TGTGCCATCAGTGAAGGCAGAGGATTGGGCACTGAAGCTTTCTTT
CAISEGRGLGTEAFF
>NA|TRBV9|NA|TRBJ2-7
TGTGCCAGCAGTCCCGGGACCCTCCCCTCCTACGAGCAGTACTTC
CASSPGTLPSYEQYF
>NA|TRBV20-1|TRBD1|TRBJ2-3
TGCAGTGCTGCCCGGGACAGTAGCACAGATACGCAGTATTTT
CSAARDSSTDTQYF
>few|TRBV20-1|NA|TRBJ2-1
TGCAGTACTAGAGATGCGCCTAGTACTAAGAATGAGCAGTTCTTC
CSTRDAPSTKNEQFF
>few|TRBV18|TRBD1|TRBJ2-5
TGTGCCAGCTCACCACCCGGGACAGTGGAGGAGACCCAGTACTTC
CASSPPGTVEETQYF
>NA|TRBV4-2|NA|TRBJ1-2
TGTGCCAGCAGCCAAGGCGAAGGATACTATGGCTACACCTTC
CASSQGEGYYGYTF
>few|TRBV12-3/TRBV12-4|NA|TRBJ2-3
TGTGCCAGCAGTTTTGCTCAAGATACGCAGTATTTT
CASSFAQDTQYF
>few|TRBV6-6|NA|TRBJ2-1
TGTGCCAGCAGTTACAGGGGAATTAGATACAATGAGCAGTTCTTC
CASSYRGIRYNEQFF
>NA|TRBV9|NA|TRBJ1-5
TGTGCCAGTTCAAGGGGGGGGAGTTGGAATCAGCCCCAGCATTTT
CASSRGGSWNQPQHF
>few|TRBV20-1|NA|TRBJ1-2
TGCAGTGCTACCCGACAGAACTATGGCTACACCTTC
CSATRQNYGYTF
>NA|TRBV6-2/TRBV6-3|TRBD2|TRBJ2-7
TGTGCCAGCAGTTACAGGCGGGAGAACCCCTACGAGCAGTACTTC
CASSYRRENPYEQYF
>few|TRBV27|TRBD2|TRBJ2-1
TGTGCCAGCACGACGGGGGGGTCTGAGCAGTTCTTC
CASTTGGSEQFF
>NA|TRBV7-2|NA|TRBJ2-1
TGTGCCAGCAGAATATCCCCGGGGTTATACAATGAGCAGTTCTTC
CASRISPGLYNEQFF
>NA|TRBV7-6|NA|TRBJ2-5
TGTGCCAGCAGCTCCGTGGGGGGTCCGCGGAGGTTGGAGCAGTACTTC
CASSSVGGPRRLEQYF
>NA|TRBV7-8|NA|TRBJ2-5
TGTGCCAGCAGCAAGGATAGCGAGGAGACCCAGTACTTC
CASSKDSEETQYF
>NA|TRBV4-2|NA|TRBJ1-2
TGTGCCAGCAGCCAAGGGGAGAGGGAGCATGGCTACACCTTC
CASSQGEREHGYTF
>NA|TRBV3-1|NA|TRBJ1-6
TGTGCCAGCAGCCAAGGCTGGACAGCAGATTCACCCCTCCACTTT
CASSQGWTADSPLHF
>many|TRBV29-1|TRBD1|TRBJ2-7
TGCAGCGTTTCTAACGCGGGACAGGGCTACGAGCAGTACTTC
CSVSNAGQGYEQYF
>NA|TRBV6-9|NA|TRBJ1-1
TGTGCCAGCAGCACCGACAATAACAGGGTTGCTTTCTTT
CASSTDNNRVAFF
>NA|TRBV12-3/TRBV12-4|TRBD1|TRBJ1-2
TGTGCCAGCAGGGGGACAGGGGCCCGAGTCGATGGCTACACCTTC
CASRGTGARVDGYTF
>few|TRBV6-2/TRBV6-3|TRBD2|TRBJ2-1
TGTGCCAGCAGTCCGTTAGCGGGGGTTACTTACAATGAGCAGTTCTTC
CASSPLAGVTYNEQFF
>many|TRBV7-9|TRBD1|TRBJ2-5
TGTGCCAGCAGTTTGGGGACAGGGTTCCAAGAGACCCAGTACTTC
CASSLGTGFQETQYF
>NA|TRBV10-3|TRBD1|TRBJ2-1
TGTGCCATCAGCCAACAGGGGATATCCCTTGGTGAGCAGTTCTTC
CAISQQGISLGEQFF
>NA|TRBV4-1|NA|TRBJ1-1
TGCGCCAGCAGCCAAGCAGGTAGTAAAGAAGCTTTCTTT
CASSQAGSKEAFF
>once|TRBV4-2|NA|TRBJ1-2
TGTGCCAGCAGCCCAGACGAGGTTATCCGGGATCCGGCGAACTATGGCTACACCTTC
CASSPDEVIRDPANYGYTF
>NA|TRBV11-3|NA|TRBJ1-6
TGTGCCAGCAGCTTAGATATGGAGTATTCACCCCTCCACTTT
CASSLDMEYSPLHF
>NA|TRBV3-1|NA|TRBJ2-7
TGTGCCAGCAGCCAATTCGGTTACGAGCAGTACTTC
CASSQFGYEQYF
>NA|TRBV3-1|NA|TRBJ2-7
TGCGCCAGCAGCCAAGTTCGGGACTCCTACGAGCAGTACTTC
CASSQVRDSYEQYF
>few|TRBV7-2|NA|TRBJ1-2
TGTGCCAGCAGCTTATATCTCGGGAGAGAAGGCTACACCTTC
CASSLYLGREGYTF
>NA|TRBV12-3/TRBV12-4|NA|TRBJ1-2
TGTGCCAGCAGCCCCAGCCCAGGTGGCTACACCTTC
CASSPSPGGYTF
>few|TRBV20-1|TRBD1|TRBJ2-7
TGCAGTGCTATACGTCCACAGGGGTACGAGCAGTACTTC
CSAIRPQGYEQYF
>few|TRBV15|NA|TRBJ1-2
TGTGCCACCAGCAGAGTTGTGGGGACAAACTATGGCTACACCTTC
CATSRVVGTNYGYTF
>few|TRBV5-5|TRBD1|TRBJ2-7
TGTGCCAGCAGCTCTGGGGACAGGGTCAACGAGCAGTACTTC
CASSSGDRVNEQYF
>NA|TRBV5-1|TRBD2|TRBJ2-7
TGCGCCAGCAGCTTCGGGACTAGCAAACCTGACACGTACGAGCAGTACTTC
CASSFGTSKPDTYEQYF
>few|TRBV20-1|NA|TRBJ2-1
TGCAGTGCTAGAGACCCATTGCGGGGGCGAAATGAGCAGTTCTTC
CSARDPLRGRNEQFF
>NA|TRBV5-1|TRBD2|TRBJ2-5
TGCGCCAGCAGCTTGGGGGGACTAGCGGCACAAGAGACCCAGTACTTC
CASSLGGLAAQETQYF
>few|TRBV5-5|NA|TRBJ2-2
TGTGCCAGCAGCTTAAATTCCGCCGGGGAGCTGTTTTTT
CASSLNSAGELFF
>NA|TRBV27|NA|TRBJ1-2
TGTGCCAGCAGTTTGGGGGGCGGCAGTTCTAACTATGGCTACACCTTC
CASSLGGGSSNYGYTF
>NA|TRBV14|TRBD2|TRBJ2-1
TGTGCCAGCAGCCAAGCTGGGGGACTAGCGGCCTACAATGAGCAGTTCTTC
CASSQAGGLAAYNEQFF
>NA|TRBV13|NA|TRBJ2-3
TGTGCCAGCAGCTCGGAGGTGGGGGAGGCAGGGGCAGATACGCAGTATTTT
CASSSEVGEAGADTQYF
>few|TRBV20-1|TRBD1|TRBJ1-2
TGCAGTGCTAGAGGGCAGGGGGATTACACCTTC
CSARGQGDYTF
>NA|TRBV18|NA|TRBJ2-5
TGTGCCAGCTCACCAGGAGGGGTCTGGTACCAAGAGACCCAGTACTTC
CASSPGGVWYQETQYF
>few|TRBV4-3|TRBD2|TRBJ2-1
TGCGCCAGCAGCCAACTTGCGGGGGTGGGGAATGAGCAGTTCTTC
CASSQLAGVGNEQFF
>NA|TRBV5-1|NA|TRBJ2-5
TGCGCCAGCAGCTTAAGGCCATCGGCGGGAGAGACCCAGTACTTC
CASSLRPSAGETQYF
>few|TRBV6-2/TRBV6-3|TRBD2|TRBJ2-1
TGTGCCAGCACTTCTAGCGGGGGGGCGTTCGGTTACAATGAGCAGTTCTTC
CASTSSGGAFGYNEQFF
>NA|TRBV2|NA|TRBJ1-5
TGTGCCAGCAGTGATTACGGCCAGGGCCAGCCCCAGCATTTT
CASSDYGQGQPQHF
>few|TRBV29-1|NA|TRBJ2-7
TGCAGCGTTGGAGGGACACCGTTGTCCTACGAGCAGTACTTC
CSVGGTPLSYEQYF
>NA|TRBV2|NA|TRBJ1-5
TGTGCCAGCACCCGGGAAGGGAGAGACCAGCCCCAGCATTTT
CASTREGRDQPQHF
>NA|TRBV5-1|TRBD1|TRBJ2-3
TGCGCCAGCAGCTTGGAGGGGGCAGCCCGCACAGATACGCAGTATTTT
CASSLEGAARTDTQYF
>few|TRBV28|NA|TRBJ2-6
TGTGCCAGCAGTCAGCGACGCTCTGGGGCCAACGTCCTGACTTTC
CASSQRRSGANVLTF